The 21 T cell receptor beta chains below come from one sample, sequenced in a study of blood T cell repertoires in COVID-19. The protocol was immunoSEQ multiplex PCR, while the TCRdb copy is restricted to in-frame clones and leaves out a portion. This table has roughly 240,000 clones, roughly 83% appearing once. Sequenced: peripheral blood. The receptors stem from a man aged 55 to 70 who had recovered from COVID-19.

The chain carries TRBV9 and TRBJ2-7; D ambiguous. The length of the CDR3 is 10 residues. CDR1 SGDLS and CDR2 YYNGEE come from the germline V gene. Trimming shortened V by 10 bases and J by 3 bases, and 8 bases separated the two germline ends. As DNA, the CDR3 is TGTGCCCGGTGGAGCTACGAGCAGTACTTC. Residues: CARWSYEQYF.

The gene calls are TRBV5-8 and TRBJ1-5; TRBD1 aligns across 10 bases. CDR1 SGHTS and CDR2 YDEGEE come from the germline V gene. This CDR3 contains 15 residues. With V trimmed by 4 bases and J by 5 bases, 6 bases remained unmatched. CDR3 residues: CASSAGTGAYQPQHF. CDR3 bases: TGTGCCAGCAGCGCCGGGACAGGGGCTTATCAGCCCCAGCATTTT.

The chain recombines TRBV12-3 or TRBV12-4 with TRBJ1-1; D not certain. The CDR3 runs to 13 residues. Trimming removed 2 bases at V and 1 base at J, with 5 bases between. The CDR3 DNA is TGTGCCAGCAGTTTAAGGAGGAACACTGAAGCTTTCTTT. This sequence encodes CASSLRRNTEAFF.

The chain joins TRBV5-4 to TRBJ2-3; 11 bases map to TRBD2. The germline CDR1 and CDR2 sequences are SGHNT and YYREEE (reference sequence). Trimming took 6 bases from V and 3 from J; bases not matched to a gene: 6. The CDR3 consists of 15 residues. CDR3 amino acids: CASTGLAGGTDTQYF. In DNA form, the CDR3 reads TGTGCCAGCACGGGGCTAGCGGGAGGAACAGATACGCAGTATTTT.

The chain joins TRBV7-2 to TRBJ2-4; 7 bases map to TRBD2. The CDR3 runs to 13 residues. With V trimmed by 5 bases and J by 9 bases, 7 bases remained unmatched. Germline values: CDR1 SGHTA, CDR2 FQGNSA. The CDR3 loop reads CASSRDYEGIQYF. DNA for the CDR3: TGTGCCAGCAGCAGGGACTATGAGGGCATTCAGTACTTC.

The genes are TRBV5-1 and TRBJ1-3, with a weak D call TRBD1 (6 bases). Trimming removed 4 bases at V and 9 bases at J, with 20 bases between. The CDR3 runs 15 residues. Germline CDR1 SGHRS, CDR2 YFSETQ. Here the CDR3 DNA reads TGCGCCAGCAGCCAATGGACTGTGGGGGCAGGCACCATATATTTT. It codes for CASSQWTVGAGTIYF.

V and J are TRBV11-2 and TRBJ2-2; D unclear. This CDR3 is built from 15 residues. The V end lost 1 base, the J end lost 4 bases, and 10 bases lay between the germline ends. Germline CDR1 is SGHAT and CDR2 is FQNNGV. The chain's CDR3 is CASSLGSSGTGELFF. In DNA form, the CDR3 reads TGTGCCAGCAGCTTAGGCAGTTCGGGCACCGGGGAGCTGTTTTTT.

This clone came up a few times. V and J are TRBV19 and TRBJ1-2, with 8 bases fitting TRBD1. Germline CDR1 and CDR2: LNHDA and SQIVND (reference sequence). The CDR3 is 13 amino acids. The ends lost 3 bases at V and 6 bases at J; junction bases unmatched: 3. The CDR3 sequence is CASSIGQGDGYTF. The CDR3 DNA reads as TGTGCCAGTAGTATCGGACAGGGAGATGGCTACACCTTC.

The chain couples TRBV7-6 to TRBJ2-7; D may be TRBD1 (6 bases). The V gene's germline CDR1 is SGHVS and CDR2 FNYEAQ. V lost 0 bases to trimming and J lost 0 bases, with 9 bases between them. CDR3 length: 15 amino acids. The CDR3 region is CASSLAPDSSYEQYF. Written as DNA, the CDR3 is TGTGCCAGCAGCTTAGCCCCGGACAGCTCCTACGAGCAGTACTTC.

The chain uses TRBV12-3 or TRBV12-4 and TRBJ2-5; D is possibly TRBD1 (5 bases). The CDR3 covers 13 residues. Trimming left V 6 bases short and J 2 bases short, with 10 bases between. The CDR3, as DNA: TGTGCCAGCAGGCTCCAGGGACAAGAGACCCAGTACTTC. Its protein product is CASRLQGQETQYF.

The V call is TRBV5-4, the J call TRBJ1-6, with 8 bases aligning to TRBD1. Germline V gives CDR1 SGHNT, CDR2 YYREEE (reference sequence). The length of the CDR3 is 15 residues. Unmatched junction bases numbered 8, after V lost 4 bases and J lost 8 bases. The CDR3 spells CASSVPTGGDSPLHF. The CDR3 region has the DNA TGTGCCAGCAGCGTACCCACAGGGGGTGATTCACCCCTCCACTTT.

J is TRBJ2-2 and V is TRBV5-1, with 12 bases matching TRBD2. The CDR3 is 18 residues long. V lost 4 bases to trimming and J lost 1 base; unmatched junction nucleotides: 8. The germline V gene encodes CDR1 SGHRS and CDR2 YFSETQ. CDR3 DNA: TGCGCCAGCAGCGCCCGACTAGCGGGAGTTGGGAACACCGGGGAGCTGTTTTTT. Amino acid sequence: CASSARLAGVGNTGELFF. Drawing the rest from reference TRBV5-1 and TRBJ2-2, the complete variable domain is KAGVTQTPRYLIKTRGQQVTLSCSPISGHRSVSWYQQTPGQGLQFLFEYFSETQRNKGNFPGRFSGRQFSNSRSEMNVSTLELGDSALYLCASSARLAGVGNTGELFFGEGSRLTVL.

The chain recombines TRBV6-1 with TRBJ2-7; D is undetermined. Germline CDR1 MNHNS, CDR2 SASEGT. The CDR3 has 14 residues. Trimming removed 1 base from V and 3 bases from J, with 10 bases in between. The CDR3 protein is CASSEVTGHYEQYF. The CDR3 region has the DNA TGTGCCAGCAGTGAAGTCACCGGTCACTACGAGCAGTACTTC.

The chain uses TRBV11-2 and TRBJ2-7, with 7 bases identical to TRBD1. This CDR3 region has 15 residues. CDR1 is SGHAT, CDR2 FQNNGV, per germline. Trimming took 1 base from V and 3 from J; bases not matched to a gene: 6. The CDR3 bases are TGTGCCAGCAGCTTAGCCCCGGGACAGAGCTACGAGCAGTACTTC. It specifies CASSLAPGQSYEQYF. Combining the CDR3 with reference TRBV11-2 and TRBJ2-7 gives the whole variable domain EAGVAQSPRYKIIEKRQSVAFWCNPISGHATLYWYQQILGQGPKLLIQFQNNGVVDDSQLPKDRFSAERLKGVDSTLKIQPAKLEDSAVYLCASSLAPGQSYEQYFGPGTRLTVT.

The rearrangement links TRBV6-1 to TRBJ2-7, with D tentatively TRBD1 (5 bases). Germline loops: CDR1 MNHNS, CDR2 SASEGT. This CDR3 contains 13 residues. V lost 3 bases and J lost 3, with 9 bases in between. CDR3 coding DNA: TGTGCCAGCAGTGAGCCCACAGGCTACGAGCAGTACTTC. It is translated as CASSEPTGYEQYF.

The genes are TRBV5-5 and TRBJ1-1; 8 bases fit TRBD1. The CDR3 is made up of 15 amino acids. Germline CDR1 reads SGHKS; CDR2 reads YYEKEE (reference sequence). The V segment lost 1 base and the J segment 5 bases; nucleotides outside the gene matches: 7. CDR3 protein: CASSLPGGVKTEAFF. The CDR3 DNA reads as TGTGCCAGCAGCTTGCCAGGGGGCGTAAAAACTGAAGCTTTCTTT. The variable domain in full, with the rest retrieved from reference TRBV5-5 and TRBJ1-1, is DAGVTQSPTHLIKTRGQQVTLRCSPISGHKSVSWYQQVLGQGPQFIFQYYEKEERGRGNFPDRFSARQFPNYSSELNVNALLLGDSALYLCASSLPGGVKTEAFFGQGTRLTVV.

CDR3 sequence: CASSTPPGGPRTGKYTGELFF. The CDR3 DNA reads TGTGCCAGCAGTACGCCCCCGGGGGGCCCCCGGACGGGTAAATACACCGGGGAGCTGTTTTTT. The V call is TRBV2, the J call TRBJ2-2, with D perhaps TRBD2 (7 bases). Germline V gene lookup returns CDR1 SNHLY and CDR2 FYNNEI. V lost 5 bases to trimming and J lost 3 bases, with 31 bases between them. This CDR3 contains 21 residues.

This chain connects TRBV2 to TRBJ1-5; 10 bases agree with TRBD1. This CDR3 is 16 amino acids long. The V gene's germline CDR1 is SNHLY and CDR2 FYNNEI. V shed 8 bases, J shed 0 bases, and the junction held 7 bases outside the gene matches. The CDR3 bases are TGTGCCAGCGGGGGACAGGGGAGGACTAGCAATCAGCCCCAGCATTTT. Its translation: CASGGQGRTSNQPQHF. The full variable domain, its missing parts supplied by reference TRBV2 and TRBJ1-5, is EPEVTQTPSHQVTQMGQEVILRCVPISNHLYFYWYRQILGQKVEFLVSFYNNEISEKSEIFDDQFSVERPDGSNFTLKIRSTKLEDSAMYFCASGGQGRTSNQPQHFGDGTRLSIL.

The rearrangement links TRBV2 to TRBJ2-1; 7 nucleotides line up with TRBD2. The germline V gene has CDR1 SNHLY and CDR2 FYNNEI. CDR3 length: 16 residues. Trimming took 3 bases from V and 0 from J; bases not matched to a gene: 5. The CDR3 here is CASSEGLSNSYNEQFF. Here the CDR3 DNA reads TGTGCCAGCAGTGAGGGACTATCTAACTCCTACAATGAGCAGTTCTTC.

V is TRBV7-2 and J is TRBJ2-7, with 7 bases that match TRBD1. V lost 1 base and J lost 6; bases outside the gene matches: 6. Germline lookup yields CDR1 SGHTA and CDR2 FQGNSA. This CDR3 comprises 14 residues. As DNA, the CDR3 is TGTGCCAGCAGCTTAGGGTCAGGGGGAACCGAGCAGTACTTC. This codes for CASSLGSGGTEQYF.

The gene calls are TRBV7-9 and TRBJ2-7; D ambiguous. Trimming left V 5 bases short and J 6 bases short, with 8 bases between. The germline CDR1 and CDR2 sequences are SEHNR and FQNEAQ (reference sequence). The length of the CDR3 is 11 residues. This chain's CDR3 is CASSRLGEQYF. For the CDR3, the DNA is TGTGCCAGCAGCCGTCTAGGCGAGCAGTACTTC.